The clone carrying this T cell receptor (beta chain) was detected many times. No antigen is known for it. This entry belongs to a study of T cell repertoires in cytomegalovirus infection. The overall study: Indicated by public TCR beta signatures were CMV infection and matching HLA type. Findings and caveats of the study: Public TCR beta family frequency separated CMV-and-HLA carriers, including in an independent cohort. There were HLA-C-restricted CMV-specific TCR beta clonotypes dominating the ex vivo response.

MiXCR was run by TCRdb on the reads, yielding one entry per CDR3 protein. The table has about 200,000 distinct CDR3 sequences, approximately 9.6% seen once; the top ten hold approximately 4.2%. V gave up 8 bases and J gave up 7 bases, with 18 bases separating them. CDR1 is SGHTA, CDR2 FQGNSA, per germline. This CDR3 is built from 14 residues. The chain employs TRBV7-2 and TRBJ2-1, with D unclear. Sequencing was carried out using PBMCs. The sequence came from a human donor in good health (CMV status not recorded). Some clones in this sample may be carry-over from other donors' samples. CDR3 DNA: TGTGCCAGCGGTACAACTCCCCTGGGGAATGAGCAGTTCTTC. Translating it yields CASGTTPLGNEQFF.